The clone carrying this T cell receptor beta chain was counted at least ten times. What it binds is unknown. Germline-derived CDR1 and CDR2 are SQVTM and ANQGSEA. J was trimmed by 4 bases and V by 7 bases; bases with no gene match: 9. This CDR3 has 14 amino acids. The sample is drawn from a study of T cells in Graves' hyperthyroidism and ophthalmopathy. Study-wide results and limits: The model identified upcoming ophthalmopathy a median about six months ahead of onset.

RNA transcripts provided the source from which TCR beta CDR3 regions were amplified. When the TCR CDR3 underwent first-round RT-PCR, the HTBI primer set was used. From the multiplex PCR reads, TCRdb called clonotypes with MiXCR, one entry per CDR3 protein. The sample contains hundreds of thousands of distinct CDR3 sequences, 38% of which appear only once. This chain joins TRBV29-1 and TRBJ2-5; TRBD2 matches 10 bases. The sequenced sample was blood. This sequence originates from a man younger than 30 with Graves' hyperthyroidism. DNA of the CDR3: TGCAGCGCCAAAAGCGGGAGGGGGGGAGAGACCCAGTACTTC. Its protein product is CSAKSGRGGETQYF.